One sample yielded the 32 T cell receptor beta chains listed below, sequenced in a study of post-analysis software for immune sequencing data. No antigen is known for these receptors. Study-wide results and limits: The five TRBV segments detected at higher frequency in patients than in controls included TRBV5-6, TRBV5-1 and TRBV20-1.

The authors incorporated unique molecular identifiers into the TCR beta cDNA libraries. TCRdb passed the PCR reads through MiXCR, listing each CDR3 protein once. The table has 750,000 to 950,000 distinct CDR3 sequences, under 70% seen once. Sequenced material: blood. Receptors were obtained from a girl aged 10 to 17 with multiple sclerosis.

The rearrangement uses TRBV9 and TRBJ1-2, with 7 bases fitting TRBD1. From germline, CDR1 is SGDLS and CDR2 YYNGEE. V shed 2 bases and J 7 bases; nucleotides not matched to a gene: 17. The CDR3 sequence is 17 residues long. CDR3 coding DNA: TGTGCCAGCAGCGTCGGAACCCAATCTTTAGGGGGCTTTGGCTACACCTTC. Translation gives CASSVGTQSLGGFGYTF. The entire variable domain, with the rest obtained from reference TRBV9 and TRBJ1-2, is as follows: DSGVTQTPKHLITATGQRVTLRCSPRSGDLSVYWYQQSLDQGLQFLIQYYNGEERAKGNILERFSAQQFPDLHSELNLSSLELGDSALYFCASSVGTQSLGGFGYTFGSGTRLTVV.

V and J are TRBV5-5 and TRBJ2-3; D gene ambiguous. The germline gives CDR1 SGHKS, CDR2 YYEKEE (reference sequence). This CDR3 is 12 amino acids long. Trimming shortened V by 4 bases and J by 6 bases, and 9 bases separated the two germline ends. The CDR3 coding sequence is TGTGCCAGCAGCACGGCCTTGGATACGCAGTATTTT. It yields the protein CASSTALDTQYF.

This clonotype occurred a few times. The genes are TRBV20-1 and TRBJ2-3; TRBD2 matches at 8 bases. CDR3 size: 16 residues. The V segment lost 0 bases and the J segment 0 bases; nucleotides outside the gene matches: 5. Germline V gene lookup returns CDR1 DFQATT and CDR2 SNEGSKA (reference sequence). The CDR3 sequence is CSARDPASGSTDTQYF. The CDR3 region has the DNA TGCAGTGCTAGAGATCCTGCTAGCGGGAGCACAGATACGCAGTATTTT.

The rearrangement uses TRBV29-1 and TRBJ2-3, with TRBD1 as a possible D gene (5 bases). Deletions cut 7 bases from V and 2 bases from J, with 7 bases between. From germline, CDR1 is SQVTM and CDR2 ANQGSEA. The CDR3 contains 11 residues. The CDR3 reads CSEGHTDTQYF. Written as DNA, the CDR3 is TGCAGCGAAGGACACACAGATACGCAGTATTTT.

The chain recombines TRBV7-8 with TRBJ2-7, with D possibly TRBD1 on 6 matching bases. Per germline, CDR1 SGHVS and CDR2 FQNEAQ. This CDR3 is 14 amino acids long. V was clipped by 3 bases and J by 4 bases, with 13 bases between them. CDR3 sequence reads: CASSLVRGGYEQYF. In nucleotides, the CDR3 is TGTGCCAGCAGCTTGGTCAGGGGTGGGTACGAGCAGTACTTC.

The chain joins TRBV29-1 to TRBJ1-2; 8 bases align to TRBD1. The CDR3 has 12 amino acids. V lost 3 bases and J lost 13; bases outside the gene matches: 10. Germline-derived CDR1 and CDR2 are SQVTM and ANQGSEA. This CDR3 reads CSVDAQGDSSTF. CDR3 DNA: TGCAGCGTTGATGCACAGGGGGATAGTTCCACCTTC.

With respect to this clonotype: The junction departs from the called germline gene at one end, perhaps through a read error. J is TRBJ2-5 and V is TRBV25-1; TRBD1 agrees at 8 bases. The J call may be in error: the DNA end matches TRBJ2-7 better. CDR3 length: 15 residues. Germline CDR1 reads MGHDK; CDR2 reads SYGVNS. CDR3 DNA: TGCGCCAGCAGGCCGACAGGGACAGGTCGATACGAGCAGTACTTC. It encodes CASRPTGTGRYEQYF.

The rearrangement joins TRBV5-1 to TRBJ2-1; D perhaps matches TRBD2 (5 bases). Germline values: CDR1 SGHRS, CDR2 YFSETQ. The germline V and J ends were trimmed by 1 base and 8 bases, with 13 bases remaining between them. The CDR3 is 14 residues long. The CDR3 sequence: CASSLPRRTDEQFF. The DNA for the CDR3 is TGCGCCAGCAGCTTGCCTAGGAGGACGGATGAGCAGTTCTTC.

This clonotype has more than one count but fewer than ten. V and J are TRBV29-1 and TRBJ2-1; 11 bases are a match to TRBD1. Per germline, CDR1 SQVTM and CDR2 ANQGSEA. The ends lost 4 bases at V and 6 bases at J; junction bases unmatched: 5. The CDR3 consists of 14 residues. CDR3 in amino acids: CSVVGTGGPNEQFF. The CDR3 DNA sequence: TGCAGCGTTGTAGGGACAGGGGGACCCAATGAGCAGTTCTTC.

The chain combines TRBV24-1 with TRBJ2-7; possible D gene TRBD1, 6 bases. The DNA end is a closer match to TRBJ2-5, so the J assignment may be wrong. Germline CDR1 is KGHDR and CDR2 is SFDVKD. The CDR3 has 14 amino acids. The CDR3 bases are TGTGCCACCAGCTCAGGGGATTTCGGAGAGACCCAGTACTTC. It yields the protein CATSSGDFGETQYF.

This clonotype was seen once. This chain connects TRBV3-1 to TRBJ2-3; the match to TRBD2 covers 7 bases. The V gene end was trimmed by 0 bases and the J gene end by 5 bases; junction bases not matched to a gene: 8. This CDR3 has 16 residues. Germline values: CDR1 LGHDT, CDR2 YNNKEL (reference sequence). CDR3 sequence (DNA): TGTGCCAGCAGCCAAGATCGAAGTTGGGAGGGAGATACGCAGTATTTT. Translated, it gives CASSQDRSWEGDTQYF.

In its sample, this clonotype was seen a few times. This chain joins TRBV29-1 and TRBJ2-7; D might be TRBD1 or TRBD2, each matching 5 bases. In germline, CDR1 is SQVTM, CDR2 ANQGSEA. V lost 7 bases to trimming and J lost 3 bases, with 13 bases between them. The CDR3 sequence is 12 residues long. The CDR3 DNA reads as TGCAGCGGGTGGGGACCGAGCTACGAGCAGTACTTC. It is translated as CSGWGPSYEQYF.

This clonotype was seen only a few times. V and J are TRBV28 and TRBJ2-3; the D gene is possibly TRBD2 (5 bases). CDR1 is MDHEN, CDR2 SYDVKM, per germline. The CDR3 covers 15 residues. V gave up 2 bases and J gave up 1 base, with 10 bases separating them. CDR3 region: CASSLVEGGTDTQYF. CDR3 sequence (DNA): TGTGCCAGCAGTTTAGTCGAGGGCGGCACAGATACGCAGTATTTT.

V is TRBV4-1 and J is TRBJ1-5, with TRBD1 matching 7 bases. The CDR3 extends over 15 amino acids. The V gene end was trimmed by 5 bases and the J gene end by 6 bases; junction bases not matched to a gene: 10. Germline lookup yields CDR1 MGHRA and CDR2 YSYEKL. The CDR3 sequence: CASSVGTATIQPQHF. CDR3 sequence (DNA): TGCGCCAGCAGCGTGGGGACAGCCACAATTCAGCCCCAGCATTTT.

This clonotype was seen more than once but under ten times. The V gene is TRBV28, the J gene TRBJ1-1, with a weak D call TRBD1 (6 bases). CDR1 is MDHEN, CDR2 SYDVKM, per germline. CDR3 size: 14 residues. Trimming left V 6 bases short and J 1 base short, with 12 bases between. CDR3 in amino acids: CASRRQVPNTEAFF. CDR3 in DNA: TGTGCCAGCAGGCGACAGGTCCCGAACACTGAAGCTTTCTTT.

V is TRBV12-3 or TRBV12-4 and J is TRBJ2-5, with a tentative D call TRBD1 (5 bases). This CDR3 contains 14 residues. Trimming took off 3 bases at V and 2 bases at J, with 10 bases between the two ends. CDR3 amino acids: CASSFSQGQETQYF. The CDR3 DNA reads as TGTGCCAGCAGTTTCAGTCAGGGTCAAGAGACCCAGTACTTC.

This clonotype was seen a few times. The V call is TRBV5-1, the J call TRBJ2-7; 8 bases map to TRBD1. The germline CDR1 and CDR2 sequences are SGHRS and YFSETQ. This CDR3 spans 15 amino acids. Trimming cost V 5 bases and J 2 bases; bases outside gene matches: 9. The CDR3 spells CASSRPTQGAYEQYF. The CDR3 DNA reads TGCGCCAGCAGTAGACCGACACAGGGGGCCTACGAGCAGTACTTC.

This clonotype was seen a few times. The V call is TRBV12-3 or TRBV12-4, the J call TRBJ2-7; 11 bases map to TRBD2. Unmatched junction bases numbered 6, after V lost 5 bases and J lost 3 bases. This CDR3 contains 15 residues. CDR3 region: CASSPPGLAVYEQYF. The CDR3 nucleotides read TGTGCCAGCAGTCCACCGGGACTAGCGGTCTACGAGCAGTACTTC.

The rearrangement links TRBV7-3 to TRBJ2-7; D remains unclear. V gave up 0 bases and J gave up 3 bases, with 6 bases separating them. This CDR3 spans 13 amino acids. Looked up from germline, CDR1 is SGHTA and CDR2 is FQGTGA. The CDR3 protein is CASSLTDGYEQYF. The CDR3 DNA reads TGTGCCAGCAGCTTAACGGACGGCTACGAGCAGTACTTC.

DNA of the CDR3: TGTGCCACCAGCGTCGGCCAAGAGACCCAGTACTTC. Protein product: CATSVGQETQYF. This chain joins TRBV15 and TRBJ2-5; no reliable D call. Germline V gene data show CDR1 as LNHNV and CDR2 as YYDKDF (reference sequence). The CDR3 is made up of 12 amino acids. Trimming removed 5 bases from V and 1 base from J, with 5 bases in between.

The V and J genes are TRBV7-9 and TRBJ1-5, with 9 nucleotides matching TRBD1. This CDR3 region has 15 residues. J gave up 1 base and V 5 bases, and 3 bases lay outside the gene matches. Germline CDR1 reads SEHNR; CDR2 reads FQNEAQ (reference sequence). The DNA for the CDR3 is TGTGCCAGCAGCCGCGGGACAGGGAGCAATCAGCCCCAGCATTTT. It specifies CASSRGTGSNQPQHF. The full variable domain, rest sourced from reference TRBV7-9 and TRBJ1-5, is DTGVSQNPRHKITKRGQNVTFRCDPISEHNRLYWYRQTLGQGPEFLTYFQNEAQLEKSRLLSDRFSAERPKGSFSTLEIQRTEQGDSAMYLCASSRGTGSNQPQHFGDGTRLSIL.

This clonotype appeared once. DNA of the CDR3: TGTGCCATCAGTGGGGATCGGGGGGATCAGCCCCAGCATTTT. This codes for CAISGDRGDQPQHF. The chain is built from TRBV10-3 and TRBJ1-5, with a weak D call TRBD1 (5 bases). Deletions cut 4 bases from V and 5 bases from J, with 12 bases between. In germline, CDR1 is ENHRY, CDR2 SYGVKD. CDR3 size: 14 residues.

The DNA of the CDR3 is TGTGCCTGGATGGGACAGCCATCTGAAGCTTTCTTT. Residues: CAWMGQPSEAFF. The V and J genes are TRBV30 and TRBJ1-1; 7 bases agree with TRBD1. With 4 bases clipped from V and 6 bases from J, the junction kept 5 bases outside the gene matches. The CDR3 has 12 residues. Germline V gene sequence: CDR1 GTSNPN, CDR2 SVGIG (reference sequence).

V is TRBV6-6 and J is TRBJ2-7, with TRBD2 matching over 10 bases. Germline V gives CDR1 MNHNY, CDR2 SVGAGI (reference sequence). With 2 bases clipped from V and 3 bases from J, the junction kept 10 bases outside the gene matches. The CDR3 is 17 residues long. The CDR3 protein is CASSYPRTSGVHYEQYF. The DNA for the CDR3 is TGTGCCAGCAGTTACCCCAGGACTAGCGGAGTACACTACGAGCAGTACTTC.

The genes are TRBV6-6 and TRBJ2-7, with D possibly TRBD2 on 6 matching bases. The CDR3 consists of 14 residues. Germline V CDR1 and CDR2: MNHNY, SVGAGI (reference sequence). V was pared by 6 bases and J by 2 bases, with 14 bases between. CDR3 coding DNA: TGTGCCAGCAGCCCTCCCGGGGGAACCTACGAGCAGTACTTC. This sequence encodes CASSPPGGTYEQYF.

The V call is TRBV10-3, the J call TRBJ1-4, with D unclear. CDR1 ENHRY and CDR2 SYGVKD come from the germline V gene. This CDR3 is built from 13 residues. The V end lost 2 bases, the J end lost 4 bases, and 5 bases lay between the germline ends. The DNA of the CDR3 is TGTGCCATCAGTGAGCACGTTAATGAAAAACTGTTTTTT. This sequence encodes CAISEHVNEKLFF.

The rearrangement joins TRBV5-5 to TRBJ1-5; D is possibly TRBD1 (6 bases). V shed 3 bases and J shed 4 bases, with 14 bases lying between them. There are 15 residues in the CDR3. The germline gives CDR1 SGHKS, CDR2 YYEKEE (reference sequence). This CDR3 reads CASSSYGQLNQPQHF. CDR3 bases: TGTGCCAGCAGCTCCTACGGACAGCTGAATCAGCCCCAGCATTTT.

CDR3 bases: TGTGCCAGCAGCCCACGGGAGAGTCGCGGGACAGATACGCAGTATTTT. Protein: CASSPRESRGTDTQYF. The chain uses TRBV3-1 and TRBJ2-3; D possibly corresponds to TRBD2 (6 bases). V was cut by 4 bases and J by 3 bases, with 17 bases left in between. Germline lookup yields CDR1 LGHDT and CDR2 YNNKEL (reference sequence). This CDR3 has 16 amino acids.

Of note for this clonotype: An end of the junction differs from the germline gene, which may be a read error. The V call is TRBV18, the J call TRBJ2-5, with 7 bases matching TRBD1. TRBJ2-7 explains the end of the DNA better; the J call may be wrong. The CDR3 has 16 residues. Germline values: CDR1 KGHSH, CDR2 LQKENI. CDR3 residues: CASTPTPGQSSYEQYF. For the CDR3, the DNA is TGTGCCAGCACACCGACCCCGGGACAGAGCTCCTACGAGCAGTACTTC.

The CDR3 reads CASSLGLAGGRYTDTQYF. The CDR3 nucleotides read TGTGCCAGCAGCTTAGGACTAGCGGGGGGCCGATACACAGATACGCAGTATTTT. The rearrangement links TRBV7-2 to TRBJ2-3; 13 bases fit TRBD2. The CDR3 runs to 18 residues. Germline V CDR1 and CDR2: SGHTA, FQGNSA. After removal of 1 base from V and 2 bases from J, the junction contained 6 bases not matched to a gene.

The chain joins TRBV28 to TRBJ2-4; weak D call: TRBD2 (5 bases). Per the germline V gene, CDR1 is MDHEN and CDR2 is SYDVKM. V shed 3 bases and J shed 13 bases, with 10 bases lying between them. This CDR3 has 11 residues. In DNA, the CDR3 is TGTGCCAGCAGTTTTGAGAGGGAGCAGTACTTC. It is translated as CASSFEREQYF.

The V call is TRBV7-6, the J call TRBJ1-5; 7 positions agree with TRBD1. Per the germline V gene, CDR1 is SGHVS and CDR2 is FNYEAQ. This CDR3 contains 14 residues. V was clipped by 5 bases and J by 10 bases; unmatched bases: 11. The chain's CDR3 is CASSPDRRVGPQHF. In DNA form, the CDR3 reads TGTGCCAGCAGCCCGGACAGGCGAGTAGGTCCCCAGCATTTT.